The clone carrying this T cell receptor (beta chain) was seen just once. Its antigen is not identified. This sample is drawn from a study of post-analysis software for immune sequencing data. Study-wide background: The study covered relapsing-remitting, secondary progressive and progressive-relapsing courses of multiple sclerosis. The study's findings and limits: There were a few TRBV segments more frequent in patients than controls, and TRBV5-6, TRBV5-1 and TRBV20-1 were among them. Same-batch preparations were strongly co-clustered by F measure. A significant reduction in normalized Chao1 diversity was observed in multiple sclerosis patients versus controls.

CDR1 and CDR2 (germline): DFQATT, SNEGSKA (reference sequence). This CDR3 spans 12 amino acids. The authors incorporated unique molecular identifiers into the TCR beta cDNA libraries. TCRdb redid the calling of the PCR reads with MiXCR, one entry per CDR3 protein. The data contain about 820,000 distinct CDR3 sequences, 53% of them singletons. The chain is built from TRBV20-1 and TRBJ2-5, with TRBD1 identical over 9 bases. Matching the DNA end better, TRBJ2-7 makes the J call doubtful. The sequence derives from a girl aged 10 to 17 with multiple sclerosis. The specimen sequenced was blood. The CDR3, as DNA: TGCAGTGCATGGGACAGGGTTCACGAGCAGTACTTC. Protein product: CSAWDRVHEQYF.